The clone carrying this T cell receptor (beta chain) was picked up a small number of times. What it binds is not known. The source of the sample is a study of T cells in Graves' hyperthyroidism and ophthalmopathy. Points from the study as a whole: Most clonotypes expanded in the thyroid (above 0.001) were also present in blood. The model identified upcoming ophthalmopathy a median approximately six months ahead of onset. From stable hyperthyroidism, ophthalmopathy was set apart by a 13 V-J model.

TCR beta CDR3 regions were amplified from RNA transcripts. Initially, a first-round RT-PCR of the TCR CDR3 employed the HTBI primer set. Using its own MiXCR run on the multiplex PCR reads, TCRdb lists one record per CDR3 protein. The data contain a few hundred thousand distinct CDR3 sequences, about a sixth of them singletons. Those with hyperthyroidism were 18 to 65 years old, newly diagnosed, and ill for under 2 months. V was trimmed by 7 bases and J by 2 bases, leaving 14 bases between them. The CDR3 is made up of 13 amino acids. Germline lookup yields CDR1 SQVTM and CDR2 ANQGSEA. The chain couples TRBV29-1 to TRBJ1-1; D not resolved. Sequenced sample: blood. This clonotype originated in a woman between 25 and 40 years old with Graves' hyperthyroidism. CDR3 sequence reads: CSGRWTANTEAFF. As DNA, the CDR3 is TGCAGCGGTCGTTGGACCGCAAACACTGAAGCTTTCTTT.